This T cell receptor (beta chain) was captured in a study of cytomegalovirus exposure and HLA in healthy donors. Both 60 Vbeta primers and 13 Jbeta primers went into the PCR. Method: immunoSEQ multiplex PCR; TCRdb's copy keeps in-frame clones and lacks some. The sample holds a few hundred thousand clones, roughly 84% seen once. The CDR3 extends over 16 amino acids. The germline V gene encodes CDR1 SGHRS and CDR2 YFSETQ. V gave up 3 bases and J gave up 5 bases; unmatched junction bases: 5. The TCR was taken from a girl aged 5-17 years in good health and CMV-seronegative. Sequencing was done on a sample of PBMCs. The chain couples TRBV5-1 to TRBJ2-5, with 15 bases identical to TRBD2. The CDR3 loop is CASSSGLAGGRETQYF. In DNA, the CDR3 is TGCGCCAGCAGCTCCGGACTAGCGGGGGGGCGTGAGACCCAGTACTTC.